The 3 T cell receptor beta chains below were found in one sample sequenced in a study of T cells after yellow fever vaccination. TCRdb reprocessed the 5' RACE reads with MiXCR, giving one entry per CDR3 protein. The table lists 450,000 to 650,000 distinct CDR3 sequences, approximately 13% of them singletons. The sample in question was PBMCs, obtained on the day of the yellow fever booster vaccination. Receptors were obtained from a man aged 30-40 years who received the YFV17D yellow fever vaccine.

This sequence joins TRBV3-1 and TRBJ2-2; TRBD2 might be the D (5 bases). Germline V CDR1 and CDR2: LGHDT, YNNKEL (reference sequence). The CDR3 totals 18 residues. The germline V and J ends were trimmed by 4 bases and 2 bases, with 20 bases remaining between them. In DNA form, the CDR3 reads TGTGCCAGCAGCCCAGCTAACTGGAGGTTCACTAACACCGGGGAGCTGTTTTTT. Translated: CASSPANWRFTNTGELFF. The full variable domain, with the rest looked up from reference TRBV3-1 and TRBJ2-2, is DTAVSQTPKYLVTQMGNDKSIKCEQNLGHDTMYWYKQDSKKFLKIMFSYNNKELIINETVPNRFSPKSPDKAHLNLHINSLELGDSAVYFCASSPANWRFTNTGELFFGEGSRLTVL.

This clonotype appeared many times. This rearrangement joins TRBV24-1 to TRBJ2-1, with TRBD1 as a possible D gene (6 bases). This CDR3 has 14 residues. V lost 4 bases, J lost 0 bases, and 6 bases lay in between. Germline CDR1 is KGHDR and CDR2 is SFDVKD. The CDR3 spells CATSEGGSYNEQFF. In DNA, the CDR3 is TGTGCCACCAGTGAAGGGGGCTCCTACAATGAGCAGTTCTTC.

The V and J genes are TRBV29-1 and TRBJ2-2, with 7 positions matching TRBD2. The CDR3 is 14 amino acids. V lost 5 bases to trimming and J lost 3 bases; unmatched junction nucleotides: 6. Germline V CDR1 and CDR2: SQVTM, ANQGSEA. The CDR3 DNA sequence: TGCAGCGTTAACCCGGGGAGGGACACCGGGGAGCTGTTTTTT. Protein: CSVNPGRDTGELFF.